The 31 T cell receptor beta chains reported below all come from one sample, sequenced in a study of siplizumab effects on memory and regulatory T cells (dated by TCRdb to the late 2010s). The library was generated by the immunoSEQ multiplex PCR assay. Held by TCRdb, this immuneACCESS table contains in-frame sequences only and omits some clones. Under half of the omission traces to an unresolved V gene where checked; the cause of the rest is unknown. The sample yields over 100,000 clones; approximately 93% were counted once. The ten largest clones capture 0.6% to 0.7% of the sample. The sequencing sample was made of Tregs sorted from blood. Every receptor here comes from a human donor in good health.

V and J are TRBV19 and TRBJ1-2, with TRBD1 identical over 8 bases. CDR1 is LNHDA and CDR2 is SQIVND in the germline V gene (reference sequence). The CDR3 contains 13 residues. V lost 7 bases and J lost 6; bases outside the gene matches: 7. CDR3 protein: CASKAGQGHGYTF. CDR3 nucleotide sequence: TGTGCCAGTAAAGCCGGACAGGGTCATGGCTACACCTTC.

The chain combines TRBV5-6 with TRBJ1-2; D not certain. Germline-derived CDR1 and CDR2 are SGHDT and YYEEEE. V was shortened by 2 bases and J by 7 bases, with 15 bases between the two germline ends. The CDR3 consists of 14 residues. The chain's CDR3 is CASSFAVAVGGYTF. CDR3 DNA: TGTGCCAGCAGCTTTGCAGTCGCAGTTGGTGGCTACACCTTC.

This chain joins TRBV2 and TRBJ1-5, with a weak D call TRBD1 (5 bases). The CDR3 sequence is 15 residues long. Germline CDR1 reads SNHLY; CDR2 reads FYNNEI. V shed 8 bases and J shed 0 bases, with 14 bases lying between them. Here the CDR3 DNA reads TGTGCCAGCGGAAAGCAGGGATATAGCAATCAGCCCCAGCATTTT. It translates to CASGKQGYSNQPQHF.

The chain uses TRBV15 and TRBJ1-2; unclear D gene. This CDR3 contains 14 residues. Per germline, CDR1 LNHNV and CDR2 YYDKDF (reference sequence). V shed 4 bases and J shed 8 bases, with 17 bases lying between them. For the CDR3, the DNA is TGTGCCACCAGCATAGGAGGAGGAGGGCGAGGCTACACCTTC. Its translation is CATSIGGGGRGYTF. The full variable domain, completed using reference TRBV15 and TRBJ1-2, is DAMVIQNPRYQVTQFGKPVTLSCSQTLNHNVMYWYQQKSSQAPKLLFHYYDKDFNNEADTPDNFQSRRPNTSFCFLDIRSPGLGDTAMYLCATSIGGGGRGYTFGSGTRLTVV.

This clone has only one observation. V gene TRBV7-6 combines with J gene TRBJ2-3, with 8 bases fitting TRBD2. The V segment lost 5 bases and the J segment 5 bases; nucleotides outside the gene matches: 12. CDR1 and CDR2 from the germline V gene are SGHVS and FNYEAQ. CDR3 size: 16 residues. The CDR3: CASSPPGAGAKDTQYF. The CDR3 DNA is TGTGCCAGCAGCCCCCCAGGAGCGGGGGCCAAAGATACGCAGTATTTT.

The CDR3 loop reads CASSDSRLGGPLHF. DNA of the CDR3: TGTGCCAGCTCCGACAGTCGTTTAGGGGGACCCCTCCACTTT. The chain combines TRBV11-2 with TRBJ1-6; D perhaps matches TRBD1 (6 bases). CDR1 is SGHAT, CDR2 FQNNGV, per germline. Trimming removed 8 bases from V and 12 bases from J, with 20 bases in between. This CDR3 is 14 amino acids long.

This clone was seen once. The gene calls are TRBV4-1 and TRBJ2-5, with D perhaps given as TRBD1 or TRBD2 (5 bases each). The end of the DNA fits TRBJ2-7 better, so the J call may be wrong. Germline CDR1 reads MGHRA; CDR2 reads YSYEKL. The CDR3 totals 17 residues. The CDR3 DNA reads as TGCGCCAGCAGCCCGTCTGGGGGTCTAGCAGGTGCCGTCGAGCAGTACTTC. Translation: CASSPSGGLAGAVEQYF.

This clone was seen a single time. The chain combines TRBV18 with TRBJ1-1, with D possibly matching TRBD1 (6 bases). The CDR3 is 14 residues long. V shed 3 bases and J shed 4 bases, with 12 bases lying between them. Germline-derived CDR1 and CDR2 are KGHSH and LQKENI. CDR3 residues: CASSPPGAPTEAFF. As DNA, the CDR3 is TGTGCCAGCTCACCCCCAGGGGCGCCCACTGAAGCTTTCTTT.

J is TRBJ2-3 and V is TRBV7-2; 8 nucleotides match TRBD2. J gave up 7 bases and V 5 bases, and 5 bases lay outside the gene matches. Germline V gene data show CDR1 as SGHTA and CDR2 as FQGNSA. This CDR3 region has 13 residues. CDR3 loop: CASSPGGINTQYF. CDR3 coding DNA: TGTGCCAGCAGCCCGGGGGGGATTAATACGCAGTATTTT.

This clone was counted once. The V gene is TRBV5-5, the J gene TRBJ1-5; 7 bases align to TRBD1. The CDR3 spans 15 residues. Germline CDR1 is SGHKS and CDR2 is YYEKEE (reference sequence). Losses at the gene ends were 4 bases for V and 7 bases for J; bases not matched to a gene: 11. This CDR3 is CASSPFGQDRQPQHF. The CDR3 DNA reads as TGTGCCAGCAGCCCCTTTGGACAGGATAGACAGCCCCAGCATTTT. The full variable domain, rest sourced from reference TRBV5-5 and TRBJ1-5, is DAGVTQSPTHLIKTRGQQVTLRCSPISGHKSVSWYQQVLGQGPQFIFQYYEKEERGRGNFPDRFSARQFPNYSSELNVNALLLGDSALYLCASSPFGQDRQPQHFGDGTRLSIL.

The CDR3 DNA reads TGTGCCAGCAGCTTAGAGAGAGGGATCGCTTTCTTT. Translated: CASSLERGIAFF. The chain joins TRBV7-9 to TRBJ1-1; unclear D gene. Trimming shortened V by 1 base and J by 11 bases, and 11 bases separated the two germline ends. This CDR3 spans 12 amino acids. Germline-derived CDR1 and CDR2 are SEHNR and FQNEAQ (reference sequence).

This clone is a singleton in its sample. V and J are TRBV19 and TRBJ2-2; 8 bases match TRBD2. J gave up 8 bases and V 5 bases, and 16 bases lay outside the gene matches. The germline gives CDR1 LNHDA, CDR2 SQIVND (reference sequence). The CDR3 has 17 residues. CDR3 coding DNA: TGTGCCAGTAGTCCCAGAGCGGGAGTATTAGGTCGGGGGGAGCTGTTTTTT. Encoded protein: CASSPRAGVLGRGELFF.

The chain links TRBV6-5 to TRBJ1-4; possible D gene TRBD1, 5 bases. The CDR3 covers 16 residues. Per the germline V gene, CDR1 is MNHEY and CDR2 is SVGAGI. Between the trimmed V and J ends, which lost 4 bases and 7 bases, there was a span of 19 bases. CDR3 DNA: TGTGCCAGCAGTTTCTTGAGGGCAGGGCGTCCTGAAAAACTGTTTTTT. This gives the protein CASSFLRAGRPEKLFF.

There are a few counts of this clone. The chain has TRBV6-5 and TRBJ1-1; D possibly corresponds to TRBD1 (6 bases). V shed 2 bases and J shed 3 bases, with 10 bases lying between them. The CDR3 consists of 14 residues. The V gene's germline CDR1 is MNHEY and CDR2 SVGAGI. The CDR3 coding sequence is TGTGCCAGCAGTTACCAGGGGTCGGACACTGAAGCTTTCTTT. Translation gives CASSYQGSDTEAFF.

The genes are TRBV6-1 and TRBJ1-1; 7 bases line up with TRBD1. The CDR3 is made up of 18 amino acids. Germline V CDR1 and CDR2: MNHNS, SASEGT. Unmatched junction bases numbered 14, after V lost 4 bases and J lost 0 bases. Here the CDR3 DNA reads TGTGCCAGCAGTGTTAACAGGGGTACAGCCCAAATGAACACTGAAGCTTTCTTT. Protein: CASSVNRGTAQMNTEAFF.

The V call is TRBV30, the J call TRBJ1-5; tentative D call: TRBD1 (6 bases). The V end lost 8 bases, the J end lost 9 bases, and 17 bases lay between the germline ends. The CDR3 is 12 residues long. The germline V gene has CDR1 GTSNPN and CDR2 SVGIG (reference sequence). The CDR3 sequence: CAVSRGVGPQHF. The CDR3 DNA reads TGTGCCGTCTCGAGGGGGGTAGGGCCCCAGCATTTT.

The chain recombines TRBV4-3 with TRBJ2-6; TRBD1 aligns across 7 bases. Germline CDR1 LGHNA, CDR2 YSLEER. This CDR3 is built from 18 residues. Germline trimming cut 4 bases from V and 0 bases from J; bases unmatched to any gene: 9. The CDR3 nucleotides are TGCGCCAGCAGCCCAGGGGGTCTCCTCAGCTCTGGGGCCAACGTCCTGACTTTC. Protein product: CASSPGGLLSSGANVLTF.

This chain connects TRBV7-6 to TRBJ2-3; TRBD2 matches 7 bases. This CDR3 is built from 14 residues. Per the germline V gene, CDR1 is SGHVS and CDR2 is FNYEAQ. V gave up 3 bases and J gave up 4 bases; unmatched junction bases: 4. The CDR3 DNA sequence: TGTGCCAGCAGCTTGGGACTACGAGCAGATACGCAGTATTTT. Translation gives CASSLGLRADTQYF.

This clone has a handful of counts. The gene calls are TRBV9 and TRBJ2-7, with 8 bases that match TRBD2. With 3 bases clipped from V and 0 bases from J, the junction kept 8 bases outside the gene matches. Germline CDR1 reads SGDLS; CDR2 reads YYNGEE. The CDR3 totals 16 residues. The CDR3 sequence is CASSAGVAGTSYEQYF. The CDR3 DNA reads TGTGCCAGCAGCGCAGGAGTAGCGGGGACCTCCTACGAGCAGTACTTC.

The chain carries TRBV6-5 and TRBJ2-3; a weak D match, TRBD2 (5 bases). This CDR3 is built from 15 residues. The germline gives CDR1 MNHEY, CDR2 SVGAGI. V was trimmed by 2 bases and J by 0 bases, leaving 9 bases between them. In DNA form, the CDR3 reads TGTGCCAGCAGTTACGGAGGTGGTAGCACAGATACGCAGTATTTT. This encodes CASSYGGGSTDTQYF.

This chain joins TRBV4-1 and TRBJ2-1; 8 nucleotides match TRBD1. This CDR3 is built from 16 residues. V shed 3 bases, J shed 0 bases, and the junction held 4 bases outside the gene matches. The germline V gene encodes CDR1 MGHRA and CDR2 YSYEKL. The CDR3 coding sequence is TGCGCCAGCAGCCATGGACAGGGCTTCTCCTACAATGAGCAGTTCTTC. Translated: CASSHGQGFSYNEQFF.

The V call is TRBV4-3, the J call TRBJ2-7; TRBD2 might be the D (6 bases). Trimming took off 1 base at V and 6 bases at J, with 10 bases between the two ends. Germline assignment: CDR1 LGHNA and CDR2 YSLEER. The CDR3 has 13 amino acids. CDR3 coding DNA: TGCGCCAGCAGCCAAGTGGGGAGGTCCGAGCAGTACTTC. As protein: CASSQVGRSEQYF.

The chain recombines TRBV19 with TRBJ1-3; 8 bases match TRBD1. V lost 5 bases and J lost 3; bases outside the gene matches: 6. Germline loops: CDR1 LNHDA, CDR2 SQIVND (reference sequence). The CDR3 sequence is 15 residues long. CDR3 coding DNA: TGTGCCAGTAGTCGACCGGGACAGGTTGGAAACACCATATATTTT. It codes for CASSRPGQVGNTIYF. Based on the CDR3 plus reference TRBV19 and TRBJ1-3, the full variable domain is DGGITQSPKYLFRKEGQNVTLSCEQNLNHDAMYWYRQDPGQGLRLIYYSQIVNDFQKGDIAEGYSVSREKKESFPLTVTSAQKNPTAFYLCASSRPGQVGNTIYFGEGSWLTVV.

The chain carries TRBV5-4 and TRBJ1-2; D not certain. This CDR3 comprises 13 residues. Germline CDR1 reads SGHNT; CDR2 reads YYREEE (reference sequence). V lost 4 bases to trimming and J lost 3 bases, with 10 bases between them. The CDR3 region has the DNA TGTGCCAGCAGCCCGGACTGGTACTATGGCTACACCTTC. Protein sequence: CASSPDWYYGYTF.

The rearrangement uses TRBV7-9 and TRBJ1-4; TRBD1 is a possible D gene (6 bases). Trimming took off 1 base at V and 7 bases at J, with 13 bases between the two ends. The CDR3 spans 15 residues. Germline CDR1 reads SEHNR; CDR2 reads FQNEAQ (reference sequence). DNA for the CDR3: TGTGCCAGCAGCTTAGTTTTGGGCAGGGGTGAAAAACTGTTTTTT. This gives the protein CASSLVLGRGEKLFF.

The CDR3: CASRTSGAGIYEQYF. CDR3 coding DNA: TGTGCCAGCAGGACGAGCGGAGCGGGTATTTACGAGCAGTACTTC. The rearrangement uses TRBV7-2 and TRBJ2-7; D perhaps matches TRBD2 (6 bases). The germline gives CDR1 SGHTA, CDR2 FQGNSA. The CDR3 runs 15 residues. V lost 6 bases and J 4 bases, leaving 19 bases between the germline ends.

J is TRBJ1-1 and V is TRBV7-9; no clear D. Germline-derived CDR1 and CDR2 are SEHNR and FQNEAQ (reference sequence). This CDR3 spans 14 amino acids. Between the trimmed V and J ends, which lost 5 bases and 1 base, there was a span of 11 bases. CDR3 nucleotides: TGTGCCAGCAGCCCGCGCGCAGGGAACACTGAAGCTTTCTTT. It is translated as CASSPRAGNTEAFF.

The chain employs TRBV4-1 and TRBJ2-6; the D gene is possibly TRBD1 (6 bases). The V end lost 4 bases, the J end lost 4 bases, and 20 bases lay between the germline ends. The CDR3 extends over 18 amino acids. Germline-derived CDR1 and CDR2 are MGHRA and YSYEKL. The chain's CDR3 is CASSRKLGALPGANVLTF. For the CDR3, the DNA is TGCGCCAGCAGCCGGAAGTTGGGGGCGCTGCCCGGGGCCAACGTCCTGACTTTC.

The J gene is TRBJ2-5, the V gene TRBV7-8; D is possibly TRBD1 (6 bases). This CDR3 comprises 13 residues. Looked up from germline, CDR1 is SGHVS and CDR2 is FQNEAQ. The V end lost 5 bases, the J end lost 3 bases, and 10 bases lay between the germline ends. The CDR3 DNA sequence: TGTGCCAGCAGCCAACAGGGAAAAGAGACCCAGTACTTC. Translating gives CASSQQGKETQYF.

The chain has TRBV6-5 and TRBJ2-3, with TRBD2 identical over 8 bases. The germline V gene encodes CDR1 MNHEY and CDR2 SVGAGI. J was trimmed by 2 bases and V by 10 bases; bases with no gene match: 5. The CDR3 length is 13 residues. CDR3 sequence reads: CAISRGDTDTQYF. The CDR3 nucleotides are TGTGCCATCTCGCGGGGGGACACAGATACGCAGTATTTT.

This clone was seen only once. This sequence joins TRBV6-5 and TRBJ1-5, with 7 nucleotides matching TRBD1. Germline V CDR1 and CDR2: MNHEY, SVGAGI. The CDR3 loop spans 13 amino acids. V dropped 6 bases and J dropped 7; count of bases not matched to a gene: 6. CDR3 in amino acids: CASRKTGAQPQHF. CDR3 coding DNA: TGTGCCAGCAGAAAAACAGGGGCCCAGCCCCAGCATTTT.